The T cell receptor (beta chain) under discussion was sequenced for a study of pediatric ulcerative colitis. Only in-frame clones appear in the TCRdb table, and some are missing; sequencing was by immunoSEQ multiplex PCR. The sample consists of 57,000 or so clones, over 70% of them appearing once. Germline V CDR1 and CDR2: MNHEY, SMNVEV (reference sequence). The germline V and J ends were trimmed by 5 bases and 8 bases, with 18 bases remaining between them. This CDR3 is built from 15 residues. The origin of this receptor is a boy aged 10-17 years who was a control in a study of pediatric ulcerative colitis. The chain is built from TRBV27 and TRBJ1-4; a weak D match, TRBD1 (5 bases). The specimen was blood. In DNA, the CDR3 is TGTGCCAGCAGTCCCTACGACGGGGCAGGCGAAAAACTGTTTTTT. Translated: CASSPYDGAGEKLFF.